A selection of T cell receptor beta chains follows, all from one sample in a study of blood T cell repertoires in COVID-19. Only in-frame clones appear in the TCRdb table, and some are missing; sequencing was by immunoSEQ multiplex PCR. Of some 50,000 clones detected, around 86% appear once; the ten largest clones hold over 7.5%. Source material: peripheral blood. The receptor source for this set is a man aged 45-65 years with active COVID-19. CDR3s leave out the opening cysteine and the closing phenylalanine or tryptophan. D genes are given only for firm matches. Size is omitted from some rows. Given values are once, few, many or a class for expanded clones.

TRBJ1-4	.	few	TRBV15	ATSPGGNLETNEKLF
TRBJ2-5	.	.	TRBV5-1	ASSPGGGGRQETQY
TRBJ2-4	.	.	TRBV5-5	ASSLEVYGQFK
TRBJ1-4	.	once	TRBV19	ASSSQGSGNEKLF
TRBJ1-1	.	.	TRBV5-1	ASSLHGGNTEAF
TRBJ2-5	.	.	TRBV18	ASSGRRQETQY
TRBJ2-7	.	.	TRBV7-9	ASSQAGEQY
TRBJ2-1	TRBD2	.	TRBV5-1	ASRPTSGPYNEQF
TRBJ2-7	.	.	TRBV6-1	ASSESEDLAYEQY
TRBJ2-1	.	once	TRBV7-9	ASSLVLRNEQF
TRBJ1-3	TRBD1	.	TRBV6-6	ASTTGQPMIGNTIY
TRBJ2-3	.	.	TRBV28	ASSLSTLRGGAGTDTQY
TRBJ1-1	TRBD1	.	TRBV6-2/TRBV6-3	ASSSRDRGLGTEAF
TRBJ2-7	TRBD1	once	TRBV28	ASSPRQGSSYEQY
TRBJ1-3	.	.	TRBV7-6	ASSLARPGGGNTIY
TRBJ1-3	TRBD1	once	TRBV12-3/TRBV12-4	ASSTGAGNTIY
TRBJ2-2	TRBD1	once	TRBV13	ASSLGRGRNTGELF